This TCR beta chain was retrieved from a study of blood T cell repertoires in COVID-19. Study-level background: COVID-19 samples from acute and convalescent phases originated in the United States, Italy and Spain. PBMCs, B-cell-depleted T cells, or T cells were the source of the cDNA or gDNA that made up the material.

Original handling: Estimates of nucleated cell counts were drawn from the amplification of reference gene primers. Method: immunoSEQ multiplex PCR; TCRdb's copy keeps in-frame clones and lacks some. Clonal size and the V and J genes are those of that table, whereas D and trimming came from the DNA. Of around 260,000 clones in the sample, 80% to 90% are singletons; the top ten hold approximately 1.5%. The CDR3 spans 16 residues. From germline, CDR1 is SGHRS and CDR2 YFSETQ. With 6 bases clipped from V and 7 bases from J, the junction kept 15 bases outside the gene matches. The origin of this receptor is a woman aged 40-49 years who had recovered from COVID-19. The sample comprised peripheral blood. J is TRBJ2-1 and V is TRBV5-1; 8 bases match TRBD2. The CDR3 sequence: CASNAPGGPTRNEQFF. The CDR3, as DNA: TGCGCCAGCAACGCACCGGGGGGGCCGACGAGGAATGAGCAGTTCTTC.